A selection of T cell receptor beta chains follows, all from one sample in a study of cytomegalovirus exposure and HLA in healthy donors. Assay used: immunoSEQ multiplex PCR; TCRdb lists only in-frame clones, some missing. The sample gives approximately 100,000 clones, 65% to 80% of which show up once; around 3.8% is in the top ten. Sequenced material: PBMCs. These receptors were collected from a woman between 45 and 60 years old in good health and CMV-seropositive. CDR3s include the opening cysteine and the closing phenylalanine or tryptophan. D genes are given only for firm matches. Rows may omit the clone size; those that give it use once, few, many or a size class.

v_gene: TRBV27
abundance: few
d_gene: .
j_gene: TRBJ1-2
CDR3nt: TGTGCCAGCAGTCCCAATCCCGCGGGGGGGAGCTATGGCTACACCTTC
CDR3aa: CASSPNPAGGSYGYTF

v_gene: TRBV10-3
abundance: .
d_gene: TRBD1
j_gene: TRBJ1-3
CDR3nt: TGTGCCATCAGCGCCCAGGGGGCTGGAAACACCATATATTTT
CDR3aa: CAISAQGAGNTIYF

v_gene: TRBV15
abundance: .
d_gene: .
j_gene: TRBJ1-1
CDR3nt: TGTGCCACCAGCAGGGACAGGAACACTGAAGCTTTCTTT
CDR3aa: CATSRDRNTEAFF

v_gene: TRBV2
abundance: .
d_gene: .
j_gene: TRBJ1-1
CDR3nt: TGTGCCAGCAGGGCCACCGGGACATATTTT
CDR3aa: CASRATGTYF

v_gene: TRBV10-3
abundance: .
d_gene: TRBD1
j_gene: TRBJ1-1
CDR3nt: TGTGCCATCAGTGTCAGGGGGCCCGAGACTGAAGCTTTCTTT
CDR3aa: CAISVRGPETEAFF

v_gene: TRBV2
abundance: .
d_gene: TRBD1
j_gene: TRBJ1-6
CDR3nt: TGTGCCAGCAGTGCGCTTGGGACAGTCAATTGGAATTCACCCCTCCACTTT
CDR3aa: CASSALGTVNWNSPLHF

v_gene: TRBV10-3
abundance: .
d_gene: .
j_gene: TRBJ1-1
CDR3nt: TGTGCCATCAGTGAGTTAAGAGGAGGGAGGAAGGCCTCTGAAGCTTTCTTT
CDR3aa: CAISELRGGRKASEAFF

v_gene: TRBV19
abundance: .
d_gene: TRBD1
j_gene: TRBJ1-2
CDR3nt: TGTGCCAGTAGTCCTTCGACAGGGTGGAACTATGGCTACACCTTC
CDR3aa: CASSPSTGWNYGYTF

v_gene: TRBV7-9
abundance: few
d_gene: .
j_gene: TRBJ1-4
CDR3nt: TGTGCCAGCAGCTTAGGTTGGAGCAGGGATGAAAAACTGTTTTTT
CDR3aa: CASSLGWSRDEKLFF

v_gene: TRBV10-1
abundance: once
d_gene: .
j_gene: TRBJ1-2
CDR3nt: TGCGCCAGCAGTGAGTCGGGGGGATTCGGCTACACCTTC
CDR3aa: CASSESGGFGYTF

v_gene: TRBV5-4
abundance: few
d_gene: .
j_gene: TRBJ1-1
CDR3nt: TGTGCCAGCAGCTTGGTGGACAGAACGAACACTGAAGCTTTCTTT
CDR3aa: CASSLVDRTNTEAFF

v_gene: TRBV10-3
abundance: .
d_gene: TRBD1
j_gene: TRBJ1-5
CDR3nt: TGTGCCATCAGTGATACTATCACAGGGGGCGGGCAGCCCCAGCATTTT
CDR3aa: CAISDTITGGGQPQHF

v_gene: TRBV10-3
abundance: .
d_gene: TRBD2
j_gene: TRBJ2-7
CDR3nt: TGTGCCATCAGTGCATTTAGGACTAGCGGGGGGGGAGTCAGCTCCTACGAGCAGTACTTC
CDR3aa: CAISAFRTSGGGVSSYEQYF

v_gene: TRBV7-8
abundance: .
d_gene: .
j_gene: TRBJ2-7
CDR3nt: TGTGCCAGCACCCTAGGGTCGACAGATTCCTACGAGCAGTACTTC
CDR3aa: CASTLGSTDSYEQYF

v_gene: TRBV4-1
abundance: .
d_gene: TRBD2
j_gene: TRBJ2-1
CDR3nt: TGCGCCAGCAGCCAGTCGGGGTCCTTAGCGGGGGTCGTGAACAATGAGCAGTTCTTC
CDR3aa: CASSQSGSLAGVVNNEQFF

v_gene: TRBV9
abundance: .
d_gene: .
j_gene: TRBJ1-1
CDR3nt: TGTGCCAGCAGCGCAGGAGTACAGGGATTGAACACTGAAGCTTTCTTT
CDR3aa: CASSAGVQGLNTEAFF

v_gene: TRBV29-1
abundance: .
d_gene: TRBD1
j_gene: TRBJ2-7
CDR3nt: TGCAGCGTTGGGGACAGGGGACTCGGAGAGCAGTACTTC
CDR3aa: CSVGDRGLGEQYF

v_gene: TRBV2
abundance: .
d_gene: TRBD2
j_gene: TRBJ2-7
CDR3nt: TGTGCCAGCAGTGAAACAAGCGGGAGGAGCTCCTACGAGCAGTACTTC
CDR3aa: CASSETSGRSSYEQYF

v_gene: TRBV2
abundance: .
d_gene: .
j_gene: TRBJ1-1
CDR3nt: TGTGCCGTCGGAGTGGAATTTAAAGCTTTCTTT
CDR3aa: CAVGVEFKAFF

v_gene: TRBV9
abundance: .
d_gene: TRBD1
j_gene: TRBJ1-5
CDR3nt: TGTGCCAGCAGCGGTCGGGACAGTAATCAGCCCCAGCATTTT
CDR3aa: CASSGRDSNQPQHF

v_gene: TRBV7-2
abundance: .
d_gene: .
j_gene: TRBJ2-4
CDR3nt: TGTGCCAGCAGCCCCTTCGGAGCCAAAAACATTCAGTACTTC
CDR3aa: CASSPFGAKNIQYF

v_gene: TRBV10-2
abundance: few
d_gene: .
j_gene: TRBJ2-7
CDR3nt: TGCGCCAGCAGTGAGTCGACTCCTAGCTTGACCTCTTCCTACGAGCAGTACTTC
CDR3aa: CASSESTPSLTSSYEQYF

v_gene: TRBV9
abundance: .
d_gene: .
j_gene: TRBJ2-7
CDR3nt: TGTGCCAGCAGCGCAGAAGACAGAAACTACGAGCAGTACTTC
CDR3aa: CASSAEDRNYEQYF

v_gene: TRBV7-3
abundance: .
d_gene: .
j_gene: TRBJ2-3
CDR3nt: TGTGCCAGCAGTCGAGCGTCCACAGATACGCAGTATTTT
CDR3aa: CASSRASTDTQYF

v_gene: TRBV28
abundance: .
d_gene: TRBD1
j_gene: TRBJ1-2
CDR3nt: TGTGCCAGCAGTCCACACGTCGACAGGGCACACTATGGCTACACCTTC
CDR3aa: CASSPHVDRAHYGYTF

v_gene: TRBV6-6
abundance: .
d_gene: TRBD1
j_gene: TRBJ1-6
CDR3nt: TGTGCCAGCAGTTACGGGGGACAGAATAATTCACCCCTCCACTTT
CDR3aa: CASSYGGQNNSPLHF

v_gene: TRBV6-1
abundance: .
d_gene: .
j_gene: TRBJ2-7
CDR3nt: TGTGCCAGCAGTGTGGCCCCCAGTTACGAGCAGTACTTC
CDR3aa: CASSVAPSYEQYF

v_gene: TRBV6-5
abundance: few
d_gene: TRBD1
j_gene: TRBJ1-2
CDR3nt: TGTGCCAGTTACTATCAAGGACAGGGGGCGGGTGGCTACACCTTC
CDR3aa: CASYYQGQGAGGYTF

v_gene: TRBV6-1
abundance: .
d_gene: TRBD1
j_gene: TRBJ1-1
CDR3nt: TGTGCCAGCAGTACACAGGGGACAGCTTTCTTT
CDR3aa: CASSTQGTAFF

v_gene: TRBV6-1
abundance: .
d_gene: TRBD2
j_gene: TRBJ2-3
CDR3nt: TGTGCCAGCAGTGAAATCTTTTGGACTGGACTAGCGGGGGGGATTAGCACAGATACGCAGTATTTT
CDR3aa: CASSEIFWTGLAGGISTDTQYF

v_gene: TRBV6-5
abundance: .
d_gene: .
j_gene: TRBJ2-2
CDR3nt: TGTGCCAGCAGTCAGGACTTGCCCGGGGAGCTGTTTTTT
CDR3aa: CASSQDLPGELFF

v_gene: TRBV29-1
abundance: .
d_gene: .
j_gene: TRBJ1-1
CDR3nt: TGCAGCGTCGACGGAACGACAGTGAACACTGAAGCTTTCTTT
CDR3aa: CSVDGTTVNTEAFF

v_gene: TRBV2
abundance: .
d_gene: .
j_gene: TRBJ1-6
CDR3nt: TGTGCCAGCAGTGAAGAGGGGGTCTCACCCCTCCACTTT
CDR3aa: CASSEEGVSPLHF

v_gene: TRBV4-1
abundance: .
d_gene: TRBD2
j_gene: TRBJ2-2
CDR3nt: TGCGCCAGCAGCGCATTCCTCCTAGCGGGGGGGTCCGGGGAGCTGTTTTTT
CDR3aa: CASSAFLLAGGSGELFF

v_gene: TRBV7-9
abundance: .
d_gene: .
j_gene: TRBJ2-7
CDR3nt: TGTTCCAGCAGCTTAAGGGGACTGAACGAGCAGTACTTC
CDR3aa: CSSSLRGLNEQYF

v_gene: TRBV30
abundance: .
d_gene: .
j_gene: TRBJ1-5
CDR3nt: TGTGCCTGGAGTGTCCATAGCAATCAGCCCCAGCATTTT
CDR3aa: CAWSVHSNQPQHF

v_gene: TRBV11-2
abundance: .
d_gene: .
j_gene: TRBJ2-4
CDR3nt: TGTGCCAGCAGCTCCCGACTAGCCAAAAACATTCAGTACTTC
CDR3aa: CASSSRLAKNIQYF

v_gene: TRBV5-4
abundance: .
d_gene: TRBD1
j_gene: TRBJ2-5
CDR3nt: TGTGCCAGCAGCTGGACAGGGGCCGTTCCAGAGACCCAGTACTTC
CDR3aa: CASSWTGAVPETQYF

v_gene: TRBV10-2
abundance: .
d_gene: TRBD2
j_gene: TRBJ2-7
CDR3nt: TGCGCCAGCAGGGGAGCGGGAGTAAAGGGAGACTCCTACGAGCAGTACTTC
CDR3aa: CASRGAGVKGDSYEQYF

v_gene: TRBV5-1
abundance: .
d_gene: .
j_gene: TRBJ2-3
CDR3nt: TGCGCCAGCAGCTTTGGTGGGGCTAGGTTTGAAGATACGCAGTATTTT
CDR3aa: CASSFGGARFEDTQYF

v_gene: TRBV7-9
abundance: .
d_gene: .
j_gene: TRBJ2-5
CDR3nt: TGTGCCAGCAGCCCCACAGGGCGGATAGAGACCCAGTACTTC
CDR3aa: CASSPTGRIETQYF

v_gene: TRBV9
abundance: .
d_gene: .
j_gene: TRBJ1-2
CDR3nt: TGTGCCAGCAGCGTAGCAACAGGGAAGGGTTACACCTTC
CDR3aa: CASSVATGKGYTF

v_gene: TRBV19
abundance: .
d_gene: TRBD2
j_gene: TRBJ2-7
CDR3nt: TGTGCCAGTAGTATCGCCGGACTAGCGGTCTACGAGCAGTACTTC
CDR3aa: CASSIAGLAVYEQYF

v_gene: TRBV11-3
abundance: few
d_gene: TRBD1
j_gene: TRBJ2-2
CDR3nt: TGTGCCAGCAGCTTAGATTTTGGGGACCGGGGACAGTCGAACACCGGGGAGCTGTTTTTT
CDR3aa: CASSLDFGDRGQSNTGELFF

v_gene: TRBV9
abundance: .
d_gene: TRBD1
j_gene: TRBJ2-5
CDR3nt: TGTGCCAGCAGCGCCCGACAGGGAGAGGAGACCCAGTACTTC
CDR3aa: CASSARQGEETQYF

v_gene: TRBV7-9
abundance: .
d_gene: .
j_gene: TRBJ2-2
CDR3nt: TGTGCCAGCAGCCAACGACGGGATCAGGAGAACGGGGAGCTGTTTTTT
CDR3aa: CASSQRRDQENGELFF

v_gene: TRBV7-9
abundance: .
d_gene: TRBD1
j_gene: TRBJ1-2
CDR3nt: TGTGCCAGCAGCTTAGTCCTCGGCCCTCCGGGACAGGGGACCTATGGCTACACCTTC
CDR3aa: CASSLVLGPPGQGTYGYTF